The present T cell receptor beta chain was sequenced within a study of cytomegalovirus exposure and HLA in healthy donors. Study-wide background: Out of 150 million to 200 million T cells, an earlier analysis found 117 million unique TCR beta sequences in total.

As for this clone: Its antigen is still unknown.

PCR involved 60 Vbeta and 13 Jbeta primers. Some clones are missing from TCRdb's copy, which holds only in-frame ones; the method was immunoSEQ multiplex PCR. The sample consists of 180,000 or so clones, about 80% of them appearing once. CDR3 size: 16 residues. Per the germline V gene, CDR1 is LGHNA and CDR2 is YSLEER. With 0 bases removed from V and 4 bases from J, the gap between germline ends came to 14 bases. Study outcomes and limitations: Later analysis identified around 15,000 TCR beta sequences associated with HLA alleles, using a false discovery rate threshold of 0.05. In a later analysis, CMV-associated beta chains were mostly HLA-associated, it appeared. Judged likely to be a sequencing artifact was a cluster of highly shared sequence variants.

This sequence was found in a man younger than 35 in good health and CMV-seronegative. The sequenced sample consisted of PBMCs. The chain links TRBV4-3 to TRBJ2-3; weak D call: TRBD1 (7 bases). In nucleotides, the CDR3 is TGCGCCAGCAGCCAAGATGTGGCAGGGGGGTCAGATACGCAGTATTTT. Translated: CASSQDVAGGSDTQYF.